The present T cell receptor beta chain was sequenced within a study of blood T cell repertoires in COVID-19. Study-level information: Sites across the United States, Italy and Spain contributed samples from acute and convalescent COVID-19. PBMCs, B-cell-depleted T cells, or T cells were the source of the cDNA or gDNA that made up the material.

The protocol was immunoSEQ multiplex PCR, while the TCRdb copy is restricted to in-frame clones and leaves out a portion. The sample consists of 140,000 to 150,000 clones, approximately 86% of them appearing once. CDR3 length: 13 residues. Trimming removed 7 bases from V and 7 bases from J; junction bases left unmatched: 8. Participant ages covered roughly 18 to 89 years across 25 or so US areas. Donors of Cohort 3 who recovered were those that had two negative PCRs, clearance, or symptom resolution. The clonotype was recovered from a woman in her 40s who had recovered from COVID-19. The chain couples TRBV12-3 or TRBV12-4 to TRBJ1-2, with TRBD1 matching 8 bases. Sequencing used PBMCs or T cells enriched from blood (not recorded which). In nucleotides, the CDR3 is TGTGCCAGCAAAGGGACAGGACGAGGTGGCTACACCTTC. It specifies CASKGTGRGGYTF.